This record covers a single TCR beta chain. The repertoire was sequenced with immunoSEQ multiplex PCR; TCRdb's copy has only in-frame clones and lacks some. The profile shows about 150,000 clones, over 85% of them singletons. The record originates from a study of control samples from healthy donors and cancer patients. The V end was cut by 6 bases, the J end by 0 bases, with 6 bases between. The CDR3 extends over 12 amino acids. Germline values: CDR1 MNHEY, CDR2 SVGAGI. This chain connects TRBV6-5 to TRBJ2-7; no clear D. Source material: blood. The source of this sequence is a man younger than 35 in good health. The CDR3 bases are TGTGCCAGCAGACGTAACTCCTACGAGCAGTACTTC. Protein product: CASRRNSYEQYF.